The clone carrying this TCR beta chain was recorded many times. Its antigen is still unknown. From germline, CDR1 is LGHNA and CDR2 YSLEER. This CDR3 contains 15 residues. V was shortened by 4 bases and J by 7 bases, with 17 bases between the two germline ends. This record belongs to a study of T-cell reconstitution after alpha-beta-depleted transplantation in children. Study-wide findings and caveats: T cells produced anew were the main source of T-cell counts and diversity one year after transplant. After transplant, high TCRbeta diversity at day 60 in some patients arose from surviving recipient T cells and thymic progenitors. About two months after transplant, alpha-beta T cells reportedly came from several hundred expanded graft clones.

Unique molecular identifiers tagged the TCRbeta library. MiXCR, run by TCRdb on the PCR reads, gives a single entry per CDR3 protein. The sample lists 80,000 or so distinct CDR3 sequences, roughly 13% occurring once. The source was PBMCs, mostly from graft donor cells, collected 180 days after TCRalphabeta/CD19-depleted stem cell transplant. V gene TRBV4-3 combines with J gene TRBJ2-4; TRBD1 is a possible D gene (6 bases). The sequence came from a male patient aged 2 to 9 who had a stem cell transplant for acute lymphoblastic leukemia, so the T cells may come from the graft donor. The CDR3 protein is CASSPITGRRNIQYF. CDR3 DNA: TGCGCCAGCAGCCCCATAACAGGGCGTCGGAACATTCAGTACTTC.